A single sample is the source of the 20 T cell receptor beta chains below, sequenced in a study of metastatic and nonmetastatic thyroid tumors. TCRdb re-analyzed the PCR reads through MiXCR. Found here are 23,000 or so clones, 28% of them singletons; the top ten hold approximately 15%. No treatment had been given to any patient before thyroid surgery. Input material: tumor tissue. These TCRs come from a male donor with papillary thyroid cancer or a benign thyroid nodule (not recorded which). Some clones in this sample may be carry-over from other donors' samples.

V gene TRBV20-1 combines with J gene TRBJ2-1; 9 bases fit TRBD1. With V trimmed by 6 bases and J by 4 bases, 7 bases remained unmatched. The CDR3 has 14 amino acids. Germline assignment: CDR1 DFQATT and CDR2 SNEGSKA (reference sequence). The CDR3 loop is CSAPDRGSYNEQFF. The CDR3 nucleotides are TGCAGTGCACCCGACAGGGGGTCTTACAATGAGCAGTTCTTC.

This clone was seen many times. The chain's CDR3 is CASSPAGGEETQYF. The CDR3, as DNA: TGTGCCAGCAGCCCAGCAGGCGGTGAAGAGACCCAGTACTTC. V and J are TRBV28 and TRBJ2-5; D unclear. The CDR3 consists of 14 residues. Germline V gene data show CDR1 as MDHEN and CDR2 as SYDVKM. Trimming stripped 6 bases from V and 3 bases from J, with 14 bases between.

J is TRBJ1-2 and V is TRBV13; D not certain. V lost 3 bases and J 6 bases, leaving 17 bases between the germline ends. CDR1 and CDR2 (germline): PRHDT, FYEKMQ (reference sequence). This CDR3 is 15 amino acids long. This chain's CDR3 is CASSFNREGTDGYTF. In nucleotides, the CDR3 is TGTGCCAGCAGCTTTAATCGTGAAGGAACTGATGGCTACACCTTC.

The chain uses TRBV6-5 and TRBJ2-3; D call uncertain. Germline CDR1 reads MNHEY; CDR2 reads SVGAGI. The CDR3 covers 14 residues. Trimming cost V 2 bases and J 2 bases, with 8 bases left between them. The CDR3 DNA is TGTGCCAGCAGTTACGGGTCTATCACAGATACGCAGTATTTT. This codes for CASSYGSITDTQYF.

The V gene is TRBV3-1, the J gene TRBJ1-5, with D maybe TRBD1 (5 bases). The CDR3 loop spans 14 amino acids. V was clipped by 0 bases and J by 6 bases, with 9 bases between them. Germline V gene sequence: CDR1 LGHDT, CDR2 YNNKEL (reference sequence). CDR3 nucleotide sequence: TGTGCCAGCAGCCAAGATCCGGGGGGTCAGCCCCAGCATTTT. Encoded protein: CASSQDPGGQPQHF. The full variable domain, in which reference TRBV3-1 and TRBJ1-5 provide the parts outside the CDR3, is DTAVSQTPKYLVTQMGNDKSIKCEQNLGHDTMYWYKQDSKKFLKIMFSYNNKELIINETVPNRFSPKSPDKAHLNLHINSLELGDSAVYFCASSQDPGGQPQHFGDGTRLSIL.

Many counts were recorded for this clone. The V and J genes are TRBV5-1 and TRBJ1-1; TRBD1 is a possible D gene (5 bases). Germline CDR1 reads SGHRS; CDR2 reads YFSETQ. The CDR3 consists of 13 residues. Deletions cut 2 bases from V and 4 bases from J, with 9 bases between. The CDR3 nucleotides are TGCGCCAGCAGCTTCCCCGGGGGCACTGAAGCTTTCTTT. Amino acids: CASSFPGGTEAFF.

By frequency in the sample, this clone is medium-sized (0.01 to 0.1%). The V call is TRBV20-1, the J call TRBJ1-2; 7 bases are a match to TRBD1. This CDR3 contains 14 residues. CDR1 and CDR2 (germline): DFQATT, SNEGSKA (reference sequence). The J segment lost 6 bases and the V segment lost 5 bases, leaving 12 bases of the junction unmatched. This CDR3 reads CSAHIILQGDGYTF. In DNA form, the CDR3 reads TGCAGTGCTCACATTATCCTCCAGGGGGATGGCTACACCTTC.

In its sample, this clone was seen a few times. The CDR3 bases are TGTGCCAGCAGAGCGGGACTAGGGACCGGGGAGCTGTTTTTT. This translates into CASRAGLGTGELFF. The chain is built from TRBV6-4 and TRBJ2-2, with 8 bases aligning to TRBD2. Germline loops: CDR1 MRHNA, CDR2 SNTAGT. This CDR3 contains 14 residues. V shed 6 bases, J shed 5 bases, and the junction held 5 bases outside the gene matches.

This clone was counted only a few times. The gene calls are TRBV12-3 or TRBV12-4 and TRBJ2-4, with D possibly matching TRBD1 (6 bases). Trimming stripped 6 bases from V and 7 bases from J, with 13 bases between. CDR3 length: 13 residues. CDR3 sequence reads: CASSTTGTNIQYF. Written as DNA, the CDR3 is TGTGCCAGCAGCACTACAGGGACGAACATTCAGTACTTC.

This rearrangement joins TRBV7-2 to TRBJ2-7, with D possibly matching TRBD1 (6 bases). CDR1 is SGHTA, CDR2 FQGNSA, per germline. With 5 bases removed from V and 3 bases from J, the gap between germline ends came to 11 bases. The CDR3 is 13 amino acids. CDR3 nucleotides: TGTGCCAGCAGCATCGGACAGAGCTACGAGCAGTACTTC. Protein: CASSIGQSYEQYF.

This clone was seen many times. The chain couples TRBV5-6 to TRBJ2-5; 12 bases agree with TRBD2. Trimming removed 3 bases from V and 5 bases from J; junction bases left unmatched: 8. The germline CDR1 and CDR2 sequences are SGHDT and YYEEEE. This CDR3 is built from 16 residues. CDR3 in DNA: TGTGCCAGCAGCTCCCGGACTAGCGGGATGTATGAGACCCAGTACTTC. It is translated as CASSSRTSGMYETQYF.

This clone was detected ten times or more. The J gene is TRBJ2-1, the V gene TRBV7-8; the match to TRBD1 covers 8 bases. Germline CDR1 and CDR2: SGHVS and FQNEAQ. The CDR3 is made up of 13 amino acids. J was trimmed by 6 bases and V by 6 bases; bases with no gene match: 4. This CDR3 reads CASSWTGSNEQFF. The DNA for the CDR3 is TGTGCCAGCAGTTGGACAGGGAGCAATGAGCAGTTCTTC.

The rearrangement joins TRBV12-3 or TRBV12-4 to TRBJ1-3; no clear D gene. There are 13 residues in the CDR3. Trimming stripped 1 base from V and 9 bases from J, with 10 bases between. The CDR3 loop reads CASSLGGKRTIYF. The CDR3 bases are TGTGCCAGCAGTTTAGGAGGTAAACGCACCATATATTTT.

The rearrangement links TRBV6-4 to TRBJ2-6; D is undetermined. Germline V CDR1 and CDR2: MRHNA, SNTAGT. Trimming removed 3 bases at V and 1 base at J, with 4 bases between. The CDR3 is 14 residues long. The CDR3 region is CASSEGSGANVLTF. The CDR3, as DNA: TGTGCCAGCAGTGAGGGGTCTGGGGCCAACGTCCTGACTTTC.

This clone was found many times. The CDR3 DNA reads as TGTGCCAGCGGACAGACTAAGCGGGAGACCCAGTACTTC. Protein sequence: CASGQTKRETQYF. The chain employs TRBV2 and TRBJ2-5; D perhaps matches TRBD1 (6 bases). The V gene lost 8 bases and the J gene lost 5 bases, with 15 bases spanning the gap. This CDR3 has 13 amino acids. Germline V CDR1 and CDR2: SNHLY, FYNNEI.

This clone showed up many times. The V and J genes are TRBV5-4 and TRBJ2-3; TRBD2 matches 9 bases. The germline V gene encodes CDR1 SGHNT and CDR2 YYREEE (reference sequence). CDR3 length equals 15 residues. The V segment lost 5 bases and the J segment 4 bases; nucleotides outside the gene matches: 8. DNA of the CDR3: TGTGCCAGCAGTTCCGGGACTAGCCCCTCAGATACGCAGTATTTT. Translating it yields CASSSGTSPSDTQYF.

This clone appeared once. Just one base apart from a much larger clone, this may be a read error. This rearrangement joins TRBV7-2 to TRBJ2-7; D not resolved. The CDR3 is 14 amino acids. Germline-derived CDR1 and CDR2 are SGHTA and FQGNSA. Trimming took off 0 bases at V and 5 bases at J, with 11 bases between the two ends. The CDR3 sequence: CASSLAAVANEQYF. The CDR3 DNA follows: TGTGCCAGCAGCTTAGCGGCAGTGGCTAACGAGCAGTACTTC. Looking up the rest from reference TRBV7-2 and TRBJ2-7 gives the full variable domain: GAGVSQSPSNKVTEKGKDVELRCDPISGHTALYWYRQSLGQGLEFLIYFQGNSAPDKSGLPSDRFSAERTGGSVSTLTIQRTQQEDSAVYLCASSLAAVANEQYFGPGTRLTVT.

This clone was seen many times. Other nucleotide sequences in the sample specify the same CDR3. The gene calls are TRBV7-3 and TRBJ2-3; 8 positions agree with TRBD2. Looked up from germline, CDR1 is SGHTA and CDR2 is FQGTGA. Germline trimming cut 0 bases from V and 2 bases from J; bases unmatched to any gene: 13. The CDR3 spans 19 residues. CDR3 bases: TGTGCCAGCAGCTTAACACCGGGACTAGTGGCGGGGGACACAGATACGCAGTATTTT. Translation gives CASSLTPGLVAGDTDTQYF.

The chain has TRBV5-1 and TRBJ2-1; 12 bases align to TRBD2. CDR3 size: 16 residues. Germline loops: CDR1 SGHRS, CDR2 YFSETQ. Trimming at V came to 0 bases and at J to 5 bases, leaving 3 bases not matched to a gene. CDR3 bases: TGCGCCAGCAGCTTGGGTCTAGCGGGAGGGGACAATGAGCAGTTCTTC. Translation: CASSLGLAGGDNEQFF.

This sequence joins TRBV2 and TRBJ2-7, with a possible D match to TRBD1 (5 bases). CDR3 length equals 12 residues. V lost 8 bases and J 3 bases, leaving 11 bases between the germline ends. Germline loops: CDR1 SNHLY, CDR2 FYNNEI. CDR3 DNA sequence: TGTGCCAGCGACGCAGGGAACTACGAGCAGTACTTC. Encoded protein: CASDAGNYEQYF. Looking up the rest from reference TRBV2 and TRBJ2-7 gives the full variable domain: EPEVTQTPSHQVTQMGQEVILRCVPISNHLYFYWYRQILGQKVEFLVSFYNNEISEKSEIFDDQFSVERPDGSNFTLKIRSTKLEDSAMYFCASDAGNYEQYFGPGTRLTVT.